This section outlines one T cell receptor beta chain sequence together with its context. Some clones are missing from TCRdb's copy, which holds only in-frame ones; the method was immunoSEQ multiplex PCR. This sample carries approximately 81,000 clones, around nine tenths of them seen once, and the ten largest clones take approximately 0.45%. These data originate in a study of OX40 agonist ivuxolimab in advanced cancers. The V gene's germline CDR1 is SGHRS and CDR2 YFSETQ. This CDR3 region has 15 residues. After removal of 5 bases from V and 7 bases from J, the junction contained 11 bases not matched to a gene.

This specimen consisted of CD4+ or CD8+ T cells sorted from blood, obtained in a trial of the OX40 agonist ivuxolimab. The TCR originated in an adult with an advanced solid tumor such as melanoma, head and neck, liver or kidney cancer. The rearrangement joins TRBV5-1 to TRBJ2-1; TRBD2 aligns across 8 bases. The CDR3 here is CASRAGGEGINEQFF. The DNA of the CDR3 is TGCGCCAGCAGGGCGGGGGGAGAGGGAATAAATGAGCAGTTCTTC.